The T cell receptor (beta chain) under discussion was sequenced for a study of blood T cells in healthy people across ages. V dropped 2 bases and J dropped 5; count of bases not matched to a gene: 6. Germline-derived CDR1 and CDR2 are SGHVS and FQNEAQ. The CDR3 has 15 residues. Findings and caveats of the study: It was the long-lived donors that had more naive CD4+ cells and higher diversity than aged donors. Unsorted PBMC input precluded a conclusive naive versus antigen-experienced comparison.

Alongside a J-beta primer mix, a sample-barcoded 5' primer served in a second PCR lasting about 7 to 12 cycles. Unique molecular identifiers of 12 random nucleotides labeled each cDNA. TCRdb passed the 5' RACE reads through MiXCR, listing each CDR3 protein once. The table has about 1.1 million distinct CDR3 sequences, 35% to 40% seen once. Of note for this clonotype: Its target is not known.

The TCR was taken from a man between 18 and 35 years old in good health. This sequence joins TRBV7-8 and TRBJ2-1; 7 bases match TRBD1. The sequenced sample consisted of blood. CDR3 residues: CASSLTYRGHNEQFF. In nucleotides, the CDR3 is TGTGCCAGCAGCTTAACCTACAGGGGCCACAATGAGCAGTTCTTC.